This T cell receptor (beta chain) was captured by sequencing in a study of T cells in Graves' hyperthyroidism and ophthalmopathy. For the study at large: Blood was drawn when the patient was first diagnosed and still untreated.

The PBMCs were sourced from fresh peripheral blood (about 9.7 ml). About this clonotype: What it binds is not known.

TCR beta CDR3 sequences were amplified from RNA transcripts. The HTBI set primed first-round TCR CDR3 RT-PCR. MiXCR was run by TCRdb on the multiplex PCR reads, yielding one entry per CDR3 protein. The top ten clones hold approximately 18% of a sample with 550,000 to 600,000 distinct CDR3 sequences, 16% of them seen once. Germline V gives CDR1 LGHNA, CDR2 YSLEER. J lost 5 bases, V lost 5 bases, and 7 bases had no gene match. CDR3 length: 17 residues. Findings and caveats of the study: Most clonotypes expanded in the thyroid (above 0.001) were also present in blood.

The source material was blood. The TCR was taken from a woman between 18 and 30 years old with Graves' hyperthyroidism. The V gene is TRBV4-3, the J gene TRBJ2-3; TRBD2 aligns across 16 bases. The CDR3, as DNA: TGCGCCAGCAGCAAGGGGACTAGCGGGGGGGCTTTAGATACGCAGTATTTT. It specifies CASSKGTSGGALDTQYF.